The clone carrying this T cell receptor beta chain occurred many times. Its antigen is not identified. Amplification of TCR beta CDR3 regions used RNA as the template. In the first-round RT-PCR of the TCR CDR3, the HTBI primer set was used. TCRdb re-called the multiplex PCR reads through MiXCR, storing one row per CDR3 protein. The top ten clones hold approximately 12% of a sample with a few hundred thousand distinct CDR3 sequences, less than 15% of them seen once. This sample stems from a study of T cells in Graves' hyperthyroidism and ophthalmopathy. General study findings and limits: The model made its ophthalmopathy prediction, and onset followed a median roughly six months later.

Patients between 18 and 65 years old had hyperthyroidism, newly diagnosed and lasting under 2 months. Researchers barred patients who had uncontrolled infection, other autoimmune disease, pregnancy or lactation. The blood sample dates from first hyperthyroidism diagnosis, preceding any ophthalmopathy symptoms. The specimen was blood. The receptor comes from a woman between 35 and 50 years old with Graves' hyperthyroidism that later progressed to Graves' ophthalmopathy.

CDR3 protein: CASSIVTPIPLIAYNEQFF. For the CDR3, the DNA is TGTGCCAGTAGTATAGTGACTCCAATACCCCTAATTGCCTACAATGAGCAGTTCTTC. The rearrangement uses TRBV19 and TRBJ2-1; D gene ambiguous. Trimming pared 1 base from V and 2 bases from J, leaving 21 bases between. The germline V gene has CDR1 LNHDA and CDR2 SQIVND (reference sequence). This CDR3 region has 19 residues.